This entry features one T cell receptor (beta chain) sequence. In the authors' workflow: Reference gene primer amplification yielded estimated nucleated cell counts. Assay: immunoSEQ multiplex PCR; the TCRdb copy retains only in-frame clones and omits some. For V, J and clone size, that table is used; D and trimming come from the DNA. Here the sample spans more than 200,000 clones, over 80% being singletons. The study assigned cohorts using participant-reported clinical history. This sample was taken from a study of blood T cell repertoires in COVID-19. Study details: Italy, Spain and the United States were the sources of the convalescent and acute COVID-19 samples. Sources were T cells, B-cell-depleted T cells, or PBMCs; the material itself was cDNA or gDNA.

Germline CDR1 SGHTA, CDR2 FQGNSA. Trimming removed 1 base from V and 12 bases from J, with 7 bases in between. The CDR3 extends over 11 amino acids. This chain connects TRBV7-2 to TRBJ2-1; no clear D gene. This clonotype originated in a woman aged 30 to 39 who had been exposed to COVID-19. The source material was PBMCs or T cells enriched from blood (not recorded which). CDR3 in amino acids: CASSLDFRQFF. The CDR3, as DNA: TGTGCCAGCAGCTTAGACTTTAGGCAGTTCTTC.